This T cell receptor (beta chain) is from a study of OX40 agonist ivuxolimab in advanced cancers. Across the whole study: Prior therapy, whether anti-PD-1, anti-PD-L1 or anti-CTLA-4, was allowed, and 40% had some. Partial responses were achieved by three patients, one with hepatocellular carcinoma and two with cutaneous melanoma. The study's findings and limits: Nonresponders included some who also had low normalized T-cell clonal expansion.

This CDR3 contains 16 residues. Germline CDR1 and CDR2: MNHNY and SVGAGI (reference sequence). In the case of this clone: Its cognate antigen is unknown. The junction shows a germline mismatch at one end, possibly a read error.

Clones were read by immunoSEQ multiplex PCR, and TCRdb kept only the in-frame ones, dropping some. The table records under 110,000 clones, about nine tenths of them present only once. Systemic immunosuppression or autoimmune disease history was grounds to exclude patients. The sequence was obtained from an adult with an advanced solid tumor such as melanoma, head and neck, liver or kidney cancer. The sequenced sample was CD4+ or CD8+ T cells sorted from blood, obtained in a trial of the OX40 agonist ivuxolimab. This sequence joins TRBV6-6 and TRBJ2-2; D may be TRBD2 (5 bases). In nucleotides, the CDR3 is TGTGCCAGCAGTCACTCGAGAGGGCGGAACACCGGGGAGCTGTTTTTT. Its translation: CASSHSRGRNTGELFF.